This T cell receptor (beta chain) was captured by sequencing in a study of T cell responses to AZD1222 COVID-19 vaccine. The CDR3 is 14 residues long. The trim removed 8 bases at V and 4 bases at J, leaving 6 bases unmatched. CDR1 is MNHEY and CDR2 is SVGAGI in the germline V gene. This table comes from immunoSEQ multiplex PCR, and its TCRdb copy is limited to in-frame clones, with some not included. Counted here are 100,000 to 150,000 clones, 88% occurring once; the ten biggest clones make up approximately 8%. This clone has only one observation. The rearrangement links TRBV6-5 to TRBJ1-2; TRBD1 aligns across 11 bases. This specimen was peripheral blood, taken on day 0 of AZD1222 vaccination. This sequence originates from an adult in good health. The CDR3 region has the DNA TGTGCCAGCCATGGGACAGGGGGTGGCTATGGCTACACCTTC. Translated: CASHGTGGGYGYTF.